The T cell receptor beta chain described here comes from a study of blood T cell repertoires in COVID-19. The overall study: Collection of acute and convalescent COVID-19 samples took place in the United States, Italy and Spain. In each case, the material was cDNA or gDNA derived from T cells, B-cell-depleted T cells, or PBMCs.

This CDR3 is 16 amino acids long. Germline CDR1 reads LNHDA; CDR2 reads SQIVND (reference sequence). Trimming shortened V by 3 bases and J by 1 base, and 15 bases separated the two germline ends. In its sample, this clone was seen a few times. Authors' methods: Amplification with reference gene primers provided the estimates of nucleated cell counts. Sequenced by immunoSEQ multiplex PCR; TCRdb stores in-frame clones only, minus some. V and J calls and clone size are copied from that table; D and trimming were computed from the DNA. The table lists around 50,000 clones, approximately 90% of them singletons.

The gene calls are TRBV19 and TRBJ1-1; tentatively, D is TRBD1 (5 bases). The sequenced sample was peripheral blood. This clonotype was sampled from a man aged 50-60 years with active COVID-19. The CDR3 nucleotides read TGTGCCAGTAGTATCCCCTCGAAGGGGTCGAACACTGAAGCTTTCTTT. It encodes CASSIPSKGSNTEAFF. Combining the CDR3 with reference TRBV19 and TRBJ1-1 gives the whole variable domain DGGITQSPKYLFRKEGQNVTLSCEQNLNHDAMYWYRQDPGQGLRLIYYSQIVNDFQKGDIAEGYSVSREKKESFPLTVTSAQKNPTAFYLCASSIPSKGSNTEAFFGQGTRLTVV.